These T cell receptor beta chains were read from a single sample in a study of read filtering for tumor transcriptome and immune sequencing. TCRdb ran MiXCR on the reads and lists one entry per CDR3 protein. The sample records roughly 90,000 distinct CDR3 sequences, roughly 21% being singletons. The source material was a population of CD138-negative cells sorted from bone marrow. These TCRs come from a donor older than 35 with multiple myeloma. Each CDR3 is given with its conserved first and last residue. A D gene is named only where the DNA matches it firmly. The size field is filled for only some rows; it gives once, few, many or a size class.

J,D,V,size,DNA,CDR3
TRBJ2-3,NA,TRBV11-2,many,TGTGCCAGCAGCTCGACGTGGACAGATACGCAGTATTTT,CASSSTWTDTQYF
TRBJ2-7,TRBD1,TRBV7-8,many,TGTGCCAGCAGCTTCGACAGGGGTCCCTACGAGCAGTACTTC,CASSFDRGPYEQYF
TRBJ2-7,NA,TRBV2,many,TGTGCCAGCAGTGAAGGGCCCTACGAGCAGTACTTC,CASSEGPYEQYF
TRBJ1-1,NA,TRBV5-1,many,TGCGCCAGCAGCCCCGCTCGACAGAGTGCAGTGGGCACTGAAGCTTTCTTT,CASSPARQSAVGTEAFF
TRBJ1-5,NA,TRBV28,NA,TGTGCCAGCAGTCCACGGGCCCGCAATCAGCCCCAGCATTTT,CASSPRARNQPQHF
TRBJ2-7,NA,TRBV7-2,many,TGTGCCACCAGGCTAGAGCAGTACTTC,CATRLEQYF
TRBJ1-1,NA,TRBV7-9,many,TGTGCCAGCAGCTTAGAAAACACTAAAGCTTTCTTT,CASSLENTKAFF
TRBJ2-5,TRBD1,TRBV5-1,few,TGCGCCAGCAGCAGATCGGGACAGAACCAAGAGACCCAGTACTTC,CASSRSGQNQETQYF
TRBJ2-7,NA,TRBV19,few,TGTGCCACCTCGGGCGGGTCCTACGAGCAGTACTTC,CATSGGSYEQYF
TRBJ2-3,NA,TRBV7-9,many,TGTGCCAGCAACAACAGGGTCACAGATACGCAGTATTTT,CASNNRVTDTQYF